What follows are 22 T cell receptor beta chains derived from one specimen sequenced in a study of CD4 and CD8 cells across lung adenocarcinoma regions. TCRdb redid the calling of the PCR reads with MiXCR, one entry per CDR3 protein. The table shows 7,500 to 10,000 distinct CDR3 sequences, with roughly half occurring only once. The specimen was CD4+ T cells from the margin of a lung tumor. These receptors originate from a male donor with lung adenocarcinoma. The CD4 and CD8 labels of this study may be unreliable.

This rearrangement joins TRBV6-9 to TRBJ2-1, with 8 bases identical to TRBD1. The CDR3 runs 16 residues. With V trimmed by 3 bases and J by 7 bases, 11 bases remained unmatched. The V gene's germline CDR1 is MNHGY and CDR2 SVAAGI. The CDR3 DNA is TGTGCCAGCAGTTACCCAGGGGGCGGGTTACTTAATGAGCAGTTCTTC. It translates to CASSYPGGGLLNEQFF.

This chain uses TRBV6-1 with TRBJ2-1; TRBD1 is a possible D gene (6 bases). The tail of the sequence fits TRBJ2-5 better, so the J call may be wrong. Germline V CDR1 and CDR2: MNHNS, SASEGT. The CDR3 runs to 15 residues. The CDR3 region is CASSEFWGHSETQYF. CDR3 DNA sequence: TGTGCCAGCAGTGAGTTCTGGGGGCATTCGGAGACCCAGTACTTC.

The rearrangement uses TRBV6-1 and TRBJ2-4; D is perhaps TRBD1 (5 bases). This CDR3 has 15 amino acids. The germline V gene has CDR1 MNHNS and CDR2 SASEGT. Trimming left V 7 bases short and J 0 bases short, with 13 bases between. For the CDR3, the DNA is TGTGCCAGCATAGACAGCCTTTTAGCCAAAAACATTCAGTACTTC. Translated: CASIDSLLAKNIQYF.

The table lists this clonotype with many counts. The rearrangement links TRBV6-4 to TRBJ2-1; 8 nucleotides line up with TRBD2. The CDR3 sequence is 15 residues long. From germline, CDR1 is MRHNA and CDR2 SNTAGT. V lost 4 bases and J lost 3; bases outside the gene matches: 5. In DNA, the CDR3 is TGTGCCAGCAGTGCGGGAGGGCAGGGCTACAATGAGCAGTTCTTC. It encodes CASSAGGQGYNEQFF.

This chain connects TRBV6-1 to TRBJ1-6; perhaps TRBD1 as D (6 bases). Trimming removed 5 bases from V and 0 bases from J, with 14 bases in between. The CDR3 runs to 17 residues. CDR1 and CDR2 (germline): MNHNS, SASEGT. Written as DNA, the CDR3 is TGTGCCAGCAGTCCGAGACAGGAACGCTCCTATAATTCACCCCTCCACTTT. Its translation: CASSPRQERSYNSPLHF.

Concerning this clonotype: Its ends do not fully match the called genes, so a read error is possible. The chain employs TRBV10-3 and TRBJ2-4, with 7 bases fitting TRBD2. The J call may not be correct, given that the DNA end is closer to TRBJ2-3. Germline assignment: CDR1 ENHRY and CDR2 SYGVKD. There are 17 residues in the CDR3. The CDR3 DNA sequence: TGTGCCATCAGTGGCGCTACGGGCGGGAGAGACACAAATACGCAGTATTTT. Translation: CAISGATGGRDTNTQYF.

This clonotype has a count of ten or more. The CDR3 spells CASSGGTANSYNEQFF. The CDR3 DNA reads TGTGCCAGCAGCGGTGGGACGGCAAATTCCTACAATGAGCAGTTCTTC. This sequence joins TRBV3-1 and TRBJ2-1, with D tentatively TRBD1 or TRBD2 (5 bases each). This CDR3 is 16 amino acids long. The germline CDR1 and CDR2 sequences are LGHDT and YNNKEL (reference sequence). V was trimmed by 5 bases and J by 1 base, leaving 15 bases between them.

J is TRBJ2-7 and V is TRBV6-1, with D unclear. This CDR3 spans 13 amino acids. Germline loops: CDR1 MNHNS, CDR2 SASEGT. With 7 bases removed from V and 4 bases from J, the gap between germline ends came to 14 bases. The DNA of the CDR3 is TGTGCCAGCACCCCGGATCATCTATACGAGCAGTACTTC. It translates to CASTPDHLYEQYF.

This clonotype was counted between two and nine times. This chain links TRBV6-2 or TRBV6-3 with TRBJ1-4; D is ambiguous. This CDR3 comprises 22 residues. Looked up from germline, CDR1 is MNHEY and CDR2 is SVGEGT. Trimming left V 2 bases short and J 5 bases short, with 33 bases between. The CDR3 nucleotides are TGTGCCAGCAGTTACGAGACGTGGGCGGTCTCGTGGATCGGAGCCGAAAATGAAAAACTGTTTTTT. It translates to CASSYETWAVSWIGAENEKLFF.

This chain joins TRBV7-2 and TRBJ2-3; the D is unclear. The germline CDR1 and CDR2 sequences are SGHTA and FQGNSA. This CDR3 spans 15 amino acids. Trimming removed 2 bases at V and 2 bases at J, with 11 bases between. Here the CDR3 reads CASSLRHRVTDTQYF. DNA for the CDR3: TGTGCCAGCAGCTTAAGACATCGGGTCACAGATACGCAGTATTTT.

As concerns this clonotype: One end of the junction is discordant with germline, which a read error may explain. The chain recombines TRBV6-1 with TRBJ2-3; a possible D gene is TRBD1 (6 bases). Germline assignment: CDR1 MNHNS and CDR2 SASEGT. The CDR3 contains 15 residues. In DNA form, the CDR3 reads TGTGCCAGCACGCTGGGGGCCCTAGGCAAAGATACGCAGTATTTC. Its translation is CASTLGALGKDTQYF.

The rearrangement links TRBV7-6 to TRBJ2-5; TRBD1 might be the D (7 bases). V shed 3 bases and J shed 11 bases, with 19 bases lying between them. From germline, CDR1 is SGHVS and CDR2 FNYEAQ. The CDR3 length is 14 residues. CDR3 nucleotides: TGTGCCAGCAGCTTGAGGAGGGGGCTAGGGGAGCAGTACTTC. Translated: CASSLRRGLGEQYF.

This chain links TRBV6-1 with TRBJ2-3; 8 bases match TRBD2. CDR3 length: 15 residues. CDR1 MNHNS and CDR2 SASEGT come from the germline V gene. Losses at the gene ends were 10 bases for V and 2 bases for J; bases not matched to a gene: 11. CDR3 bases: TGTGCCAACAGAGGAGCGGGAGTAAACACAGATACGCAGTATTTT. This encodes CANRGAGVNTDTQYF.

The sample holds many counts of this clonotype. The rearrangement joins TRBV7-3 to TRBJ2-3, with D perhaps given as TRBD1 or TRBD2 (5 bases each). The V end was cut by 4 bases, the J end by 5 bases, with 16 bases between. Germline CDR1 and CDR2: SGHTA and FQGTGA. CDR3 length equals 15 residues. The CDR3 sequence: CASSSSGTGQDTQYF. The CDR3, as DNA: TGTGCCAGCAGCTCCTCTGGGACGGGGCAAGATACGCAGTATTTT.

J is TRBJ2-5 and V is TRBV5-1, with no clear D. Germline V gene sequence: CDR1 SGHRS, CDR2 YFSETQ. Trimming stripped 5 bases from V and 3 bases from J, with 11 bases between. This CDR3 is built from 13 residues. The CDR3, as DNA: TGCGCCAGCAGTCCCGACTGGGAAGAGACCCAGTACTTC. It codes for CASSPDWEETQYF.

The V gene is TRBV11-2, the J gene TRBJ2-5, with a weak D call TRBD1 (6 bases). CDR1 and CDR2 (germline): SGHAT, FQNNGV. The CDR3 has 15 amino acids. The germline V and J ends were trimmed by 3 bases and 5 bases, with 16 bases remaining between them. CDR3 amino acids: CASSFAGQTEETQYF. The CDR3 DNA sequence: TGTGCCAGCAGCTTCGCAGGACAGACCGAGGAGACCCAGTACTTC.

This clonotype showed up just a few times. The rearrangement uses TRBV20-1 and TRBJ2-1; D unclear. V lost 1 base and J lost 5, with 6 bases in between. The germline V gene has CDR1 DFQATT and CDR2 SNEGSKA (reference sequence). CDR3 length equals 12 residues. CDR3 amino acids: CSARVFDNEQFF. CDR3 nucleotide sequence: TGCAGTGCTAGAGTCTTTGACAATGAGCAGTTCTTC.

In this sample, this clonotype turned up once. The V gene is TRBV6-5, the J gene TRBJ1-4; D not resolved. CDR3 length: 12 amino acids. V lost 0 bases and J lost 13, with 9 bases in between. Germline-derived CDR1 and CDR2 are MNHEY and SVGAGI. The CDR3 region is CASSYSEAGLFF. CDR3 coding DNA: TGTGCCAGCAGTTACTCCGAGGCAGGACTGTTTTTT.

The J gene is TRBJ2-5, the V gene TRBV10-1; D is uncertain. Between the trimmed V and J ends, which lost 3 bases and 4 bases, there was a span of 12 bases. Germline lookup yields CDR1 WNHNN and CDR2 SYGVQD (reference sequence). The CDR3 is 14 amino acids. The CDR3 sequence: CASSESQTGETQYF. In DNA, the CDR3 is TGCGCCAGCAGTGAATCCCAAACCGGAGAGACCCAGTACTTC.

V and J are TRBV6-1 and TRBJ2-3, with D possibly being TRBD2 (6 bases). Germline V gene lookup returns CDR1 MNHNS and CDR2 SASEGT. V was clipped by 6 bases and J by 2 bases, with 9 bases between them. The CDR3 is made up of 13 amino acids. In DNA, the CDR3 is TGTGCCAGCAGGTCTAGCGCCACAGATACGCAGTATTTT. Translated: CASRSSATDTQYF.

This clonotype showed up many times. V gene TRBV7-6 combines with J gene TRBJ2-3; 10 bases map to TRBD2. The V gene's germline CDR1 is SGHVS and CDR2 FNYEAQ. Trimming removed 0 bases from V and 3 bases from J; junction bases left unmatched: 3. This CDR3 has 16 amino acids. For the CDR3, the DNA is TGTGCCAGCAGCTTAGCACTAGCGGGGAGAACAGATACGCAGTATTTT. This translates into CASSLALAGRTDTQYF.

This clonotype was seen more than once but under ten times. The CDR3 sequence: CASSYSSWLQETQYF. The CDR3 bases are TGTGCCAGCAGTTACTCGAGTTGGCTTCAAGAGACCCAGTACTTC. V and J are TRBV6-5 and TRBJ2-5; no reliable D call. CDR1 is MNHEY, CDR2 SVGAGI, per germline. The germline V and J ends were trimmed by 0 bases and 2 bases, with 10 bases remaining between them. This CDR3 region has 15 residues.